This entry concerns a single T cell receptor beta chain. This clonotype has a count of ten or more. It lacks a known antigen. No qualities accompany the bases; no much larger clone lies one base away. The CDR3 sequence holds 16 residues, the cysteine and phenylalanine included. Only the CDR3 DNA is retained, 48 bases long and in frame from the first base. CDR1 and CDR2, looked up from the germline V gene (reference sequence), are DFQATT and SNEGSKA. V drops 0 bases and J drops 3 bases, leaving 14 bases in between. Libraries were constructed by 5' RACE. The listed sequencing device is NextSeq 500. Unique molecular identifiers were attached to individual cDNA molecules in the TCR library protocol so that sequencing error and PCR bias could be corrected. Both TCR alpha and beta chains were sequenced, and tight co-correlation was observed between alpha and beta sequence abundances in each sample. As for the original processing: Decombinator V4 was used to annotate the V gene, J gene and CDR3 of the TCR sequences. Expanded TCRs were defined as changing significantly between any two time points under a Poisson model with p below 0.0001. TCR abundances were normalised to the total number of TCRs sequenced in each sample and reported as counts per million. MAIT TCRs were defined by TRAV1-2 paired with TRAJ12, TRAJ20 or TRAJ33, and iNKT TCRs by TRAV10 paired with TRAJ18. VDJdb, accessed on 1 November 2021, was searched for TCRs annotated for CMV, EBV and SARS-CoV-2, and TCRs annotated for more than one antigen were excluded. The raw public reads went through TCRdb reprocessing: fastp at Q25, MiXCR clone calling, in-frame beta chains kept. Every distinct CDR3 protein forms one entry, paired with its most common genes and DNA. TCRdb, not the original authors, processed these V and J calls. This sample is represented by 27,000 or so distinct CDR3 sequences; about 2.9% of them were singletons. The ten largest make up roughly 0.7% of the sample.

The source of the sample is a study of early T cells in non-severe SARS-CoV-2 infection (dated by TCRdb to the early 2020s). General notes on the study: Because TCR sequencing was done on bulk RNA from unsorted whole blood, the alpha and beta chains could not be paired. The paper's findings and limits, for the study overall: VDJdb matching was skewed toward anti-spike CD8 responses, so virus-specific expansions were likely underestimated and private and CD4 specificities were missed.

The study was a case-control design nested within a healthcare worker cohort in London, UK, with weekly nasopharyngeal swab PCR tests and blood sampling. Healthcare workers were recruited between 23 and 31 March 2020, during the week of the UK lockdown, and were followed weekly for up to about 16 weeks. The V gene is TRBV20-1 and the J gene is TRBJ1-4; 6 matching bases give a weak D call of TRBD1. Sequenced input: whole blood. The sequence was obtained from an adult who was a healthcare worker with PCR-confirmed SARS-CoV-2 infection or an uninfected control (not recorded which). The CDR3 protein is CSARDGSGAANEKLFF. The nucleotides read TGCAGTGCTAGAGATGGATCGGGGGCTGCTAATGAAAAACTGTTTTTT.